This entry lists 18 T cell receptor beta chains sequenced from one sample in a study of radiotherapy plus CTLA-4 blockade in lung cancer. Sequencing used immunoSEQ multiplex PCR; TCRdb keeps in-frame clones, though not all of them. The sample carries roughly 66,000 clones, roughly four fifths recorded once. The source material was peripheral blood, sampled from a patient treated with radiotherapy plus ipilimumab. The source is a human donor with non-small cell lung cancer who had a partial response to radiotherapy plus ipilimumab.

This chain links TRBV25-1 with TRBJ1-2, with D unclear. Germline loops: CDR1 MGHDK, CDR2 SYGVNS. V dropped 6 bases and J dropped 8 bases, with 10 bases sitting between them. The CDR3 has 11 residues. The CDR3 nucleotides are TGTGCCAGCAGCCGGGGAAGAGGCTACACCTTC. It is translated as CASSRGRGYTF.

The rearrangement links TRBV5-1 to TRBJ2-3, with 16 bases matching TRBD2. Unmatched junction bases numbered 6, after V lost 2 bases and J lost 0 bases. Germline CDR1 and CDR2: SGHRS and YFSETQ. This CDR3 contains 19 residues. The CDR3 sequence is CASSFSGTSGRASTDTQYF. CDR3 coding DNA: TGCGCCAGCAGCTTCTCCGGGACTAGCGGGAGGGCTAGCACAGATACGCAGTATTTT.

This clone has only a few counts. The chain is built from TRBV11-1 and TRBJ2-2; unclear D gene. Germline V gene data show CDR1 as SGHAT and CDR2 as FQDESV (reference sequence). The CDR3 extends over 13 amino acids. The ends were cut back, 1 base at V and 6 bases at J, with 6 bases in the middle. CDR3 residues: CASSLGLAGELFF. The CDR3 DNA follows: TGTGCCAGCAGCTTAGGCCTAGCCGGGGAGCTGTTTTTT.

This rearrangement joins TRBV28 to TRBJ2-7; D gene unclear. V was pared by 2 bases and J by 0 bases, with 14 bases between. Per the germline V gene, CDR1 is MDHEN and CDR2 is SYDVKM. CDR3 length: 16 amino acids. The CDR3 DNA follows: TGTGCCAGCAGTTTACTCCCGGCGGAGAGCTCCTACGAGCAGTACTTC. Its protein product is CASSLLPAESSYEQYF. The full variable domain, its missing parts supplied by reference TRBV28 and TRBJ2-7, is DVKVTQSSRYLVKRTGEKVFLECVQDMDHENMFWYRQDPGLGLRLIYFSYDVKMKEKGDIPEGYSVSREKKERFSLILESASTNQTSMYLCASSLLPAESSYEQYFGPGTRLTVT.

V gene TRBV28 combines with J gene TRBJ1-6; TRBD1 matches 8 bases. Germline-derived CDR1 and CDR2 are MDHEN and SYDVKM. Trimming at V came to 6 bases and at J to 6 bases, leaving 4 bases not matched to a gene. The CDR3 sequence is 14 residues long. CDR3 in DNA: TGTGCCAGCAGGAGGACAGGGTTTAATTCACCCCTCCACTTT. Protein product: CASRRTGFNSPLHF. The whole variable domain, filled in from reference TRBV28 and TRBJ1-6, reads DVKVTQSSRYLVKRTGEKVFLECVQDMDHENMFWYRQDPGLGLRLIYFSYDVKMKEKGDIPEGYSVSREKKERFSLILESASTNQTSMYLCASRRTGFNSPLHFGNGTRLTVT.

The rearrangement joins TRBV7-7 to TRBJ2-5, with a possible D match to TRBD1 (6 bases). Germline-derived CDR1 and CDR2 are SSHAT and FNYEAQ (reference sequence). The CDR3 totals 15 residues. The germline V and J ends were trimmed by 6 bases and 0 bases, with 14 bases remaining between them. The CDR3 protein is CASSSTTGYQETQYF. For the CDR3, the DNA is TGTGCCAGCAGTAGCACCACAGGGTACCAAGAGACCCAGTACTTC.

The J gene is TRBJ2-3, the V gene TRBV28; tentative D call: TRBD2 (6 bases). Trimming pared 4 bases from V and 7 bases from J, leaving 9 bases between. The CDR3 is 12 residues long. From germline, CDR1 is MDHEN and CDR2 SYDVKM. Here the CDR3 DNA reads TGTGCCAGCAGTTCTAGCGTAAATACGCAGTATTTT. This translates into CASSSSVNTQYF. Variable domain in full (rest from reference TRBV28 and TRBJ2-3): DVKVTQSSRYLVKRTGEKVFLECVQDMDHENMFWYRQDPGLGLRLIYFSYDVKMKEKGDIPEGYSVSREKKERFSLILESASTNQTSMYLCASSSSVNTQYFGPGTRLTVL.

This rearrangement joins TRBV5-1 to TRBJ2-2; D uncertain. The germline V and J ends were trimmed by 1 base and 6 bases, with 13 bases remaining between them. The CDR3 runs 15 residues. Germline V gene data show CDR1 as SGHRS and CDR2 as YFSETQ. The CDR3 DNA reads TGCGCCAGCAGCTTGACGAGCTCACCTCCCGGGGAGCTGTTTTTT. Translation gives CASSLTSSPPGELFF.

The chain is built from TRBV19 and TRBJ1-3; 7 nucleotides line up with TRBD1. With V trimmed by 10 bases and J by 0 bases, 6 bases remained unmatched. CDR3 length equals 14 residues. Germline CDR1 and CDR2: LNHDA and SQIVND (reference sequence). The CDR3 loop is CAIMDRTSGNTIYF. The CDR3 DNA reads as TGTGCCATCATGGACAGGACCTCTGGAAACACCATATATTTT.

This clone has a handful of counts. The rearrangement links TRBV18 to TRBJ2-3; no reliable D call. Germline V gives CDR1 KGHSH, CDR2 LQKENI. Between the trimmed V and J ends, which lost 0 bases and 0 bases, there was a span of 10 bases. This CDR3 spans 16 amino acids. The CDR3 region has the DNA TGTGCCAGCTCACCACCCCGAGAAACTAGCACAGATACGCAGTATTTT. It translates to CASSPPRETSTDTQYF.

The V gene is TRBV9, the J gene TRBJ1-5; D perhaps matches TRBD1 (5 bases). CDR1 SGDLS and CDR2 YYNGEE come from the germline V gene. Between the trimmed V and J ends, which lost 7 bases and 2 bases, there was a span of 16 bases. This CDR3 spans 15 amino acids. CDR3: CASGRDRGGNQPQHF. In DNA, the CDR3 is TGTGCCAGCGGGAGGGACCGAGGGGGCAATCAGCCCCAGCATTTT. Supplemented by reference TRBV9 and TRBJ1-5, the full variable domain reads DSGVTQTPKHLITATGQRVTLRCSPRSGDLSVYWYQQSLDQGLQFLIQYYNGEERAKGNILERFSAQQFPDLHSELNLSSLELGDSALYFCASGRDRGGNQPQHFGDGTRLSIL.

The chain employs TRBV5-1 and TRBJ2-7, with D possibly being TRBD1 (5 bases). CDR3 length: 16 amino acids. Trimming took off 0 bases at V and 0 bases at J, with 13 bases between the two ends. Germline assignment: CDR1 SGHRS and CDR2 YFSETQ. The CDR3 coding sequence is TGCGCCAGCAGCTTGGGGGGCGTCCTTAGCTCCTACGAGCAGTACTTC. Translated, it gives CASSLGGVLSSYEQYF.

The chain links TRBV18 to TRBJ1-1; TRBD1 is a possible D gene (6 bases). The CDR3 is made up of 13 amino acids. The V gene lost 5 bases and the J gene lost 2 bases, with 9 bases spanning the gap. From germline, CDR1 is KGHSH and CDR2 LQKENI. Here the CDR3 reads CASSVDSNTEAFF. The DNA for the CDR3 is TGTGCCAGCTCAGTGGACAGCAACACTGAAGCTTTCTTT.

The chain links TRBV13 to TRBJ2-7; D not resolved. The V end lost 4 bases, the J end lost 5 bases, and 12 bases lay between the germline ends. Germline V lookup: CDR1 PRHDT, CDR2 FYEKMQ (reference sequence). CDR3 length equals 13 residues. CDR3 nucleotide sequence: TGTGCCAGCAGCTCCTCCGGTCCCGACGAGCAGTACTTC. The encoded protein is CASSSSGPDEQYF. Variable domain in full (rest from reference TRBV13 and TRBJ2-7): AAGVIQSPRHLIKEKRETATLKCYPIPRHDTVYWYQQGPGQDPQFLISFYEKMQSDKGSIPDRFSAQQFSDYHSELNMSSLELGDSALYFCASSSSGPDEQYFGPGTRLTVT.

CDR3 loop: CASSLQGLAGTYGHTQYF. The CDR3 DNA reads TGTGCCAGCAGCTTACAGGGACTAGCGGGAACCTACGGACATACGCAGTATTTT. The chain links TRBV7-3 to TRBJ2-3; 13 nucleotides line up with TRBD2. Trimming removed 2 bases from V and 7 bases from J; junction bases left unmatched: 12. Germline V gene data show CDR1 as SGHTA and CDR2 as FQGTGA. This CDR3 comprises 18 residues.

This clone was observed a few times. This chain links TRBV27 with TRBJ1-2; TRBD1 aligns across 8 bases. Germline loops: CDR1 MNHEY, CDR2 SMNVEV (reference sequence). The CDR3 has 13 residues. The V and J ends lost 2 bases and 7 bases, in that order; junction bases with no gene match: 3. In DNA form, the CDR3 reads TGTGCCAGCAGTTTAAATACAGGGGGTGGCTACACCTTC. Amino acids: CASSLNTGGGYTF.

The V and J genes are TRBV18 and TRBJ1-4; possibly TRBD1 for D (5 bases). Trimming removed 4 bases from V and 0 bases from J, with 12 bases in between. The germline gives CDR1 KGHSH, CDR2 LQKENI. CDR3 length: 16 residues. The CDR3 sequence is CASSLRQHATNEKLFF. The CDR3 DNA is TGTGCCAGCTCACTAAGACAGCATGCAACTAATGAAAAACTGTTTTTT.

V usage is TRBV7-9 and J usage is TRBJ2-7, with 14 bases matching TRBD2. Looked up from germline, CDR1 is SEHNR and CDR2 is FQNEAQ (reference sequence). This CDR3 has 15 residues. V lost 4 bases, J lost 10 bases, and 9 bases stayed unmatched. The CDR3 DNA follows: TGTGCCAGCAGCTCAGGACTAGCGGGAGGCGACCTACAGTACTTC. Translated, it gives CASSSGLAGGDLQYF.